This T cell receptor beta chain was documented in a study of human T cells and chemical hapten exposure. As for the study in general: Patients received weekly diphenylcyclopropenone doses to the scalp throughout the roughly 22-week study. Study-level findings and limits: In the PT1 data, expanded TCR counts showed a positive correlation with patch test score.

Individual cDNA molecules in this library carried unique molecular identifiers. In TCRdb, the RACE reads were re-called with MiXCR into one record per CDR3 protein. The data contain about 140,000 distinct CDR3 sequences, 12% of them singletons. Regarding time point: patch test 2, 6 weeks after DPC sensitization. The sample's treatment: therapeutic diphenylcyclopropenone sensitization with weekly scalp DPC. As to this clonotype: Its antigen is not known.

With V trimmed by 6 bases and J by 0 bases, 6 bases remained unmatched. The CDR3 has 15 amino acids. The rearrangement joins TRBV12-3 or TRBV12-4 to TRBJ2-7, with 9 bases matching TRBD2. The material was whole blood, obtained in connection with sensitization to the hapten diphenylcyclopropenone (DPC). The clonotype originates from a woman between 50 and 59 years old with alopecia areata. Some clones in this sample may be carry-over from other donors' samples. The CDR3 coding sequence is TGTGCCAGCAGCCGGACTAGCGTACTCTCCTACGAGCAGTACTTC. This translates into CASSRTSVLSYEQYF.